One sample yielded the 2 T cell receptor beta chains listed below, sequenced in a study of tumor-infiltrating lymphocytes in primary liver carcinoma. Between roughly 20 and 31 mg of unsorted bulk tissue served as the source from which RNA and DNA were co-extracted. Starting material of roughly 550 ng total RNA yielded TCR beta cDNA via a constant-region primer. Three-round nested multiplex PCR performed with slightly modified ARM-PCR produced the TCR beta libraries. Two initial PCR rounds of roughly 10 cycles each paired TRBV1-TRBV30 forward primers with a C-beta reverse primer. TCRdb re-called the multiplex PCR reads through MiXCR, storing one row per CDR3 protein. The sample consists of 55,000 to 65,000 distinct CDR3 sequences, 55% to 75% of them appearing once. Sequencing input: liver tumor tissue from sampling region 2. As to subset: tumor region T2, inferior pole. The receptors here all came from a man aged 40-55 years with primary liver carcinoma and hepatitis B virus infection.

The chain has TRBV7-9 and TRBJ2-1; D might be TRBD1 (6 bases). V was shortened by 2 bases and J by 7 bases, with 21 bases between the two germline ends. The CDR3 is made up of 17 amino acids. Germline V gene data show CDR1 as SEHNR and CDR2 as FQNEAQ (reference sequence). The chain's CDR3 is CASSLPHQGPKTNEQFF. CDR3 coding DNA: TGTGCCAGCAGCTTACCACATCAGGGGCCCAAGACAAATGAGCAGTTCTTC.

As for this clonotype: At one of its ends the junction is not consistent with the germline gene, which may arise from a read error. The chain joins TRBV11-2 to TRBJ2-5; D unclear. This CDR3 spans 16 amino acids. The germline CDR1 and CDR2 sequences are SGHAT and FQNNGV. CDR3 nucleotide sequence: TGTGCCAGCAGCCAAATTCCTGGCGTGGGGAAAGAGACCCAATATTTC. Its translation: CASSQIPGVGKETQYF.